The 10 T cell receptor beta chains below were found in one sample sequenced in a study of T cells in Graves' hyperthyroidism and ophthalmopathy. RNA transcripts served as the template for amplifying TCR beta CDR3 regions. The study used the HTBI primer set for a first-round RT-PCR of the TCR CDR3. TCRdb processed the multiplex PCR reads anew with MiXCR; each CDR3 protein has one entry. Here the sample spans hundreds of thousands of distinct CDR3 sequences, 38% being singletons. Material: blood. The receptor source for this set is a man aged 18 to 30 with Graves' hyperthyroidism.

This clonotype was recorded at least ten times. The chain has TRBV5-1 and TRBJ1-2; D is undetermined. Per germline, CDR1 SGHRS and CDR2 YFSETQ. V gave up 2 bases and J gave up 4 bases, with 9 bases separating them. This CDR3 spans 13 amino acids. The CDR3 DNA reads as TGCGCCAGCAGCTTCTCGGAACTCTATGGCTACACCTTC. It is translated as CASSFSELYGYTF.

This clonotype was counted at least ten times. This sequence joins TRBV19 and TRBJ1-1; 8 bases match TRBD1. Trimming cost V 7 bases and J 1 base; bases outside gene matches: 5. Germline-derived CDR1 and CDR2 are LNHDA and SQIVND (reference sequence). The CDR3 has 14 residues. This chain's CDR3 is CASITTGENTEAFF. The CDR3 DNA reads TGTGCCAGTATCACGACAGGGGAGAACACTGAAGCTTTCTTT.

At least ten counts were recorded for this clonotype. The J gene is TRBJ1-1, the V gene TRBV29-1; TRBD1 is a possible D gene (6 bases). Germline V gives CDR1 SQVTM, CDR2 ANQGSEA. V was trimmed by 7 bases and J by 11 bases, leaving 20 bases between them. The length of the CDR3 is 12 residues. CDR3 nucleotide sequence: TGCAGCGCTTCCCCGGGACACAGTAAGGCTTTCTTT. Its protein product is CSASPGHSKAFF.

In this sample, this clonotype turned up many times. V is TRBV14 and J is TRBJ1-2; possibly TRBD1 for D (5 bases). CDR1 is SGHDN and CDR2 is FVKESK in the germline V gene. V shed 5 bases and J shed 5 bases, with 12 bases lying between them. CDR3 length equals 13 residues. DNA of the CDR3: TGTGCCAGCAGCGATAGCGGGGGATATGGCTACACCTTC. This gives the protein CASSDSGGYGYTF.

The rearrangement uses TRBV29-1 and TRBJ1-1, with unresolved D. The ends were cut back, 1 base at V and 4 bases at J, with 10 bases in the middle. There are 13 residues in the CDR3. Germline CDR1 reads SQVTM; CDR2 reads ANQGSEA. The CDR3 here is CSVEVGDGTEAFF. The CDR3 nucleotides are TGCAGCGTTGAAGTGGGAGACGGCACTGAAGCTTTCTTT.

Points on this clonotype: The junction differs from germline at one of its ends, possibly a read error. The V and J genes are TRBV7-6 and TRBJ2-2; D unresolved. The CDR3 runs 13 residues. Germline assignment: CDR1 SGHVS and CDR2 FNYEAQ. CDR3 DNA sequence: TGCGCCAGCAGCCCCCGGTCAAGCGGGGAGCTGTTTTTT. As protein: CASSPRSSGELFF.

The DNA for the CDR3 is TGTGCCAGCAGTTACGCCGAGAGTGAAGCTTTCTTT. It translates to CASSYAESEAFF. The V and J genes are TRBV6-6 and TRBJ1-1; D is undetermined. Trimming removed 2 bases at V and 7 bases at J, with 8 bases between. Germline V gene lookup returns CDR1 MNHNY and CDR2 SVGAGI (reference sequence). The CDR3 sequence is 12 residues long.

The V call is TRBV24-1, the J call TRBJ2-7; 9 bases map to TRBD1. Trimming removed 3 bases from V and 2 bases from J; junction bases left unmatched: 7. This CDR3 region has 16 residues. Looked up from germline, CDR1 is KGHDR and CDR2 is SFDVKD. CDR3 sequence: CATSDPGQGKTYEQYF. The CDR3 nucleotides are TGTGCCACCAGTGATCCTGGACAGGGGAAGACCTACGAGCAGTACTTC.

The genes are TRBV2 and TRBJ1-2; D perhaps matches TRBD1 (5 bases). The germline CDR1 and CDR2 sequences are SNHLY and FYNNEI. The germline V and J ends were trimmed by 6 bases and 10 bases, with 24 bases remaining between them. The CDR3 has 15 amino acids. The CDR3 is CASSVDGDGHYDYTF. The CDR3 DNA sequence: TGTGCCAGCAGCGTAGACGGGGACGGACATTACGACTACACCTTC.

This chain links TRBV5-1 with TRBJ1-4; possible D gene TRBD1, 5 bases. With 2 bases removed from V and 6 bases from J, the gap between germline ends came to 11 bases. Germline V gene data show CDR1 as SGHRS and CDR2 as YFSETQ. This CDR3 region has 14 residues. The DNA for the CDR3 is TGCGCCAGCAGCTTTTTGAAAGGGGATGAAAAACTGTTTTTT. Translating it yields CASSFLKGDEKLFF.